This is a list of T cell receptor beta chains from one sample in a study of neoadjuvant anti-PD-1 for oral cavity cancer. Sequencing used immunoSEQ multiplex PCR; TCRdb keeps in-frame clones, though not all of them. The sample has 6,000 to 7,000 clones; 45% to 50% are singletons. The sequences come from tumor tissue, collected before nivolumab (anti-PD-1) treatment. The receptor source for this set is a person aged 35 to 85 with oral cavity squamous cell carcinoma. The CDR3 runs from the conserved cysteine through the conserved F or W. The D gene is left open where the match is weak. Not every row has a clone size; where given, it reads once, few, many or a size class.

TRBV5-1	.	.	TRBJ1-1	TGCGCCAGCAGCCCAACAGGCTCCGGAGCTGAAGCTTTCTTT	CASSPTGSGAEAFF
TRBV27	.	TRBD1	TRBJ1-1	TGTGCCAGCAGTACAGGGGGCGACGTTCGTCCGGCTTTCTTT	CASSTGGDVRPAFF
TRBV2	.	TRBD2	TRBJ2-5	TGTGCCAGCAGCAAAATTAGCGGGGGGGCCCGAGAGACCCAGTACTTC	CASSKISGGARETQYF
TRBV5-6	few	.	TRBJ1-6	TGTGCCAGCAGCATCGGGGGGAATTGGGGTAATTCACCCCTCCACTTT	CASSIGGNWGNSPLHF
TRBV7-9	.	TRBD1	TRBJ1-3	TGTGCCAGCAGCCACGTCGGACAGGGGGCTGGAAACACCATATATTTT	CASSHVGQGAGNTIYF
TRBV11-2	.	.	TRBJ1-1	TGTGCCAGCAGCTTAGATCGGGGTACTGAAGCTTTCTTT	CASSLDRGTEAFF
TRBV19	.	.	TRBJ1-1	TGTGCCAGTAGTATTGCCCGCTCCACTGAAGCTTTCTTT	CASSIARSTEAFF
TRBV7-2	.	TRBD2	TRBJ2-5	TGTGCCAGCAGCTTAGGGGGACTAGCGGGGGCACAAGAGACCCAGTACTTC	CASSLGGLAGAQETQYF
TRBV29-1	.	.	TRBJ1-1	TGCAGCGTTGCTGGGAGCATGAACACTGAAGCTTTCTTT	CSVAGSMNTEAFF
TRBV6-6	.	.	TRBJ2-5	TGTGCCAGCAGTCCCGTTGGGGGACAACCCGCGACCCAGTACTTC	CASSPVGGQPATQYF
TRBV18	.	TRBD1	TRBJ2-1	TGTGCCAGCTCACCACAGAAACAGGGGGCCCTTTCTTACAATGAGCAGTTCTTC	CASSPQKQGALSYNEQFF
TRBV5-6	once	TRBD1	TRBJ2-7	TGTGCCAGCAGCTTGGTGGGACAGGGATCCTACGAGCAGTACTTC	CASSLVGQGSYEQYF
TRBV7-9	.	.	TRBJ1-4	TGTGCCAGCACCAGAGGGGGACAAGAAAATGAAAAACTGTTTTTT	CASTRGGQENEKLFF
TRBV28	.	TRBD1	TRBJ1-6	TGTGCCAGCAGTTTTGGGACAGGCAATTCACCCCTCCACTTT	CASSFGTGNSPLHF
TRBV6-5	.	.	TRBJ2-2	TGTGCCAGCAGTTACAGGGACACCGGGGAGCTGTTTTTT	CASSYRDTGELFF
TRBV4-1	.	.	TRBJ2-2	TGCGCCAGCAGCCCAGACAGACTCGGGGAGCTGTTTTTT	CASSPDRLGELFF
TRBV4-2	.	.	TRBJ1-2	TGTGCCAGCAGCCAAGATCGGACTAACTATGGCTACACCTTC	CASSQDRTNYGYTF
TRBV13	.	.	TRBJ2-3	TGTGCCAGCAGCTTAATTGGCGGCGGCACAGATACGCAGTATTTT	CASSLIGGGTDTQYF
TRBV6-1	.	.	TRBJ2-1	TGTGCCAGCGCAACCGGGACAAACAATGAGCAGTTCTTC	CASATGTNNEQFF
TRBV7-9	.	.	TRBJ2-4	TGTGCCAGCAGCTTAGTCGGTGTGGCACCCGGGCTCTTC	CASSLVGVAPGLF
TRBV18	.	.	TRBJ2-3	TGTGCCGGCGCCCATGAAGGGAGCCATAGCACAGATACGCAGTATTTT	CAGAHEGSHSTDTQYF
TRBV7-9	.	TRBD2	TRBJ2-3	TGTGCCAGCAGCTTAGGTGGGACTAGTCCCACAGATACGCAGTATTTT	CASSLGGTSPTDTQYF
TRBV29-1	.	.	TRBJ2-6	TGCAGCGTTGGGTTGTCATGGAGCTCCAACTCTGGGGCCAACGTCCTGACTTTC	CSVGLSWSSNSGANVLTF
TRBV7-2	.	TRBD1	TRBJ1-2	TGTGCCAGCAGCTTAGACGTAGCGCAGGGGGGTTATGGCTACACCTTC	CASSLDVAQGGYGYTF
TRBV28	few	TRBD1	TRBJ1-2	TGTGCCAGCAGTGTCGACAGGGCTCAGGGCTACACCTTC	CASSVDRAQGYTF
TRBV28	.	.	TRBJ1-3	TGTGCCAGCACCCAGAGCGAGGGACCCGGAAACACCATATATTTT	CASTQSEGPGNTIYF
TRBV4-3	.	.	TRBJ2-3	TGCGCCAGCAGCCCAATGGGGACAGATACGCAGTATTTT	CASSPMGTDTQYF
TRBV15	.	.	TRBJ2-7	TGTGCCACCAGCAGGGCCGCGGCGAAGGGGGAAAGCTACGAGCAGTACTTC	CATSRAAAKGESYEQYF
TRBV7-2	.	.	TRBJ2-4	TGTGCCAGCAGCTTAGAAGGAGCGACGGGACTCAGCTTC	CASSLEGATGLSF
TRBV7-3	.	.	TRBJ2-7	TGTGCCAGCAGCTTAGGGACAAACTACGAGCAGTACTTC	CASSLGTNYEQYF
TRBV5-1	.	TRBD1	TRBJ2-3	TGCGCCAGCAGCTTGGGACAGGGGGCCGCAGATACGCAGTATTTT	CASSLGQGAADTQYF
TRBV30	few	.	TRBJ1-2	TGTGCCTGGAGTGTACAGGGTATCTACGGCTACACCTTC	CAWSVQGIYGYTF
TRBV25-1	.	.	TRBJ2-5	TGTGCCAGCAAGGGACCGCGGGAGACCCAGTACTTC	CASKGPRETQYF
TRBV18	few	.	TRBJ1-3	TGTGCCAGCTCACTAGACTCTGGAAACACCATATATTTT	CASSLDSGNTIYF
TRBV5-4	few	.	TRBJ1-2	TGTGCCAGCAGCTTGGCCGGCAGGTCGGATGGCTACACCTTC	CASSLAGRSDGYTF
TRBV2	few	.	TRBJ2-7	TGTGCCAGCTCAGAACCCTACGAGCAGTACTTC	CASSEPYEQYF
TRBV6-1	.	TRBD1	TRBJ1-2	TGTGCCAGCAGTGGACAGGGCTATGGCTACACCTTC	CASSGQGYGYTF
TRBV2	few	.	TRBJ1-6	TGTGCCAGCAGTGAAAGAGGGGATTCACCCCTCCACTTT	CASSERGDSPLHF
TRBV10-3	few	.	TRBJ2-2	TGTGCCATCAGTGAGTCCCCGCTCACCGGGGAGCTGTTTTTT	CAISESPLTGELFF
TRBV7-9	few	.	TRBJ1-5	TGTGCCAGCAGCCCGAGAGGGGGTCCCCAGCATTTT	CASSPRGGPQHF
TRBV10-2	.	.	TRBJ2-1	TGCGCCATACTCCAGGGGCTTTCCTCCTACAATGAGCAGTTCTTC	CAILQGLSSYNEQFF
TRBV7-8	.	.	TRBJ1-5	TGTGCCAGCAGCTTAGATAGGGTGGACAATAGCAATCAGCCCCAGCATTTT	CASSLDRVDNSNQPQHF
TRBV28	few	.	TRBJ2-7	TGTGCCAGCAGGGGGGTCCTAGCGGGGACAGGGGAGCAGTACTTC	CASRGVLAGTGEQYF
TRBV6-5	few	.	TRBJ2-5	TGTGCCAGCAGGGCCCCGGGGGACGGGACCCAGTACTTC	CASRAPGDGTQYF
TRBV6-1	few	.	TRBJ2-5	TGTGCCAGCAAATGGGGAGACCAAGAGACCCAGTACTTC	CASKWGDQETQYF
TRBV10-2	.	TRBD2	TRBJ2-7	TGCGCCAGCCAGGGGGACTATAGCGGGGGGGCCTACGAGCAGTACTTC	CASQGDYSGGAYEQYF
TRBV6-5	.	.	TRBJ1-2	TGTGCCAGCAGCCCGGGGGCCTATGGCTACACCTTC	CASSPGAYGYTF
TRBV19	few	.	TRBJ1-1	TGTGCCAGTATCACGAACCGGGCCTCTGAAGCTTTCTTT	CASITNRASEAFF
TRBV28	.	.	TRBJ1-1	TGTGCCAGCAAGGATCGACCCTTTAACATTCAGTCGGGCACTGAAGCTTTCTTT	CASKDRPFNIQSGTEAFF
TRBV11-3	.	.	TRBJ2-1	TGTGCCAGCAGTAAGACAGACTACAATGAGCAGTTCTTC	CASSKTDYNEQFF
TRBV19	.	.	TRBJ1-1	TGTGCCAGTATGGGGGCGCGCAGGGAGACTGAAGCTTTCTTT	CASMGARRETEAFF
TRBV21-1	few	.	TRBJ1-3	TGTGCCAGCCTCGGGGGTGCTTCTGGAAACACCATATATTTT	CASLGGASGNTIYF
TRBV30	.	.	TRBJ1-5	TGTGCCTGGAGTGAAGGTTACGATCAGCCCCAGCATTTT	CAWSEGYDQPQHF
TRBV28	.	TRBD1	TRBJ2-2	TGTGCCAGCAGTTCCTACCGGGACAGGGGAAACACCGGGGAGCTGTTTTTT	CASSSYRDRGNTGELFF
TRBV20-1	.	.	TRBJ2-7	TGCAGTGCTCGCCGACAGAACGAGCAGTACTTC	CSARRQNEQYF
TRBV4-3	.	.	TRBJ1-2	TGCGCCAGCAGCCAGCAAGCGGGTCCCGGCAGGGACTATGGCTACACCTTC	CASSQQAGPGRDYGYTF
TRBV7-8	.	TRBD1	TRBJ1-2	TGTGCCAGCAGCTCGGGACAGGGGAGCTATGGCTACACCTTC	CASSSGQGSYGYTF
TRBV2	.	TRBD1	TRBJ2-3	TGTGCCAGCAGTGAGAGGACAGGGCGTACGCAGTATTTT	CASSERTGRTQYF
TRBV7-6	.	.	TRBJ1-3	TGTGCCAGCAGCTTAGTAGCTACCAGCGGAGCGAACACCATATATTTT	CASSLVATSGANTIYF